The clone carrying this T cell receptor beta chain showed up just a few times. All the people who gave samples were healthy bone marrow donors. The study ran its PCR with 60 Vbeta and 13 Jbeta primers. Produced via immunoSEQ multiplex PCR; TCRdb's table is partial and in-frame only. Among some 150,000 clones listed, 70% to 80% were seen once. Germline V gives CDR1 MNHEY, CDR2 SVGAGI. With 5 bases clipped from V and 2 bases from J, the junction kept 5 bases outside the gene matches. The CDR3 is 15 amino acids. The record originates from a study of cytomegalovirus exposure and HLA in healthy donors. Turning to the study itself: In an early release, HLA-typed donors contributed approximately 82 million unique TCR sequences.

The sequenced material came from PBMCs. The chain is built from TRBV6-5 and TRBJ1-2; 10 nucleotides align to TRBD1. This sequence originates from a man aged 30 to 39 in good health and CMV-seronegative. This CDR3 reads CASSISGQGNYGYTF. As DNA, the CDR3 is TGTGCCAGCAGTATCTCGGGACAGGGGAACTATGGCTACACCTTC.